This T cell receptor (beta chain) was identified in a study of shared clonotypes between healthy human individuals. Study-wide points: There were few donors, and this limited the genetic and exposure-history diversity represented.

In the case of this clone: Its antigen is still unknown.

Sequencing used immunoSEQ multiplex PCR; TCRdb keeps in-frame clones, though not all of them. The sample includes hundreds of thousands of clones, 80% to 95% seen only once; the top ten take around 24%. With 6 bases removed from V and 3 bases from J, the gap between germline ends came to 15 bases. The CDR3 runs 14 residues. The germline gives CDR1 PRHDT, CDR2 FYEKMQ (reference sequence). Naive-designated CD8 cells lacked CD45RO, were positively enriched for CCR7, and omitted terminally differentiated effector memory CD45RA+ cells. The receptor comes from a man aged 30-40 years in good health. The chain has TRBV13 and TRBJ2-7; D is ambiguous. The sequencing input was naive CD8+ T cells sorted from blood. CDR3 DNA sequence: TGTGCCAGCAGTCCGATGGGGTCTAGCTACGAGCAGTACTTC. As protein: CASSPMGSSYEQYF. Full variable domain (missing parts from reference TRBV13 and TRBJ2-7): AAGVIQSPRHLIKEKRETATLKCYPIPRHDTVYWYQQGPGQDPQFLISFYEKMQSDKGSIPDRFSAQQFSDYHSELNMSSLELGDSALYFCASSPMGSSYEQYFGPGTRLTVT.